This T cell receptor beta chain derives from a study of blood T cell repertoires in COVID-19. In the original processing: Amplification from reference gene primers served as the basis for estimated nucleated cell counts. Assay: immunoSEQ multiplex PCR; the TCRdb copy retains only in-frame clones and omits some. V and J calls plus clone size are reproduced from that table; the DNA served to infer D and trimming. The sample consists of fewer than 250,000 clones, roughly nine tenths of them appearing once. The germline V gene has CDR1 SGHRS and CDR2 YFSETQ. This CDR3 comprises 17 residues. Trimming took 4 bases from V and 3 from J, leaving 19 bases between them.

The chain recombines TRBV5-1 with TRBJ2-2; tentative D call: TRBD1 (6 bases). Sequenced sample: peripheral blood. The sequence derives from a woman aged 70 to 79 with acute or convalescent COVID-19. CDR3 loop: CASSDTGKSTYTGELFF. Written as DNA, the CDR3 is TGCGCCAGCAGCGATACAGGGAAATCGACCTACACCGGGGAGCTGTTTTTT.